This TCR beta chain came from a study of blood T cell repertoires in COVID-19. Study at large: T cells, B-cell-depleted T cells, or PBMCs supplied cDNA or gDNA.

CDR3 length: 16 residues. Per germline, CDR1 SGHTS and CDR2 YDEGEE. V was shortened by 0 bases and J by 4 bases, with 14 bases between the two germline ends. Clones were sequenced by immunoSEQ multiplex PCR, and TCRdb holds only the in-frame ones, with some missing. The table shows around 620,000 clones, with just under 90% occurring only once. Input material: peripheral blood. The sequence was collected from a woman between 18 and 29 years old with acute or convalescent COVID-19. V gene TRBV5-8 combines with J gene TRBJ2-1, with D possibly TRBD2 on 5 matching bases. CDR3 DNA sequence: TGTGCCAGCAGCTTGGCATCCGGGGTCCAATACAATGAGCAGTTCTTC. Protein sequence: CASSLASGVQYNEQFF.